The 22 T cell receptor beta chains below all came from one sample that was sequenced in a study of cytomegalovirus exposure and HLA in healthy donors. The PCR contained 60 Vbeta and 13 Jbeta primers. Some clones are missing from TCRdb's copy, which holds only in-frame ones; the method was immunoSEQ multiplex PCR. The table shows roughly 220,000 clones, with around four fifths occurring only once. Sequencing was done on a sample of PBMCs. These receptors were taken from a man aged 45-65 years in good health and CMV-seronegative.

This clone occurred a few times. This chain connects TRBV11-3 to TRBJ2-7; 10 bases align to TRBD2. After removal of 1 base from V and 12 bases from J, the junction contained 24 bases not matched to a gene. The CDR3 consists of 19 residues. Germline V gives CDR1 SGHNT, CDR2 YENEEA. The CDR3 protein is CASSLGVTGTSAFPSKGYF. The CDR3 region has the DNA TGTGCCAGCAGCTTAGGGGTAACCGGGACTAGCGCGTTTCCTTCTAAGGGGTACTTC.

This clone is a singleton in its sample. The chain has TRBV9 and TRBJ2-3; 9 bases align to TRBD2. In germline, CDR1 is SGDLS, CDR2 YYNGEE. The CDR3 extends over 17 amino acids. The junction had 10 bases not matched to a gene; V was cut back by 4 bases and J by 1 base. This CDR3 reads CASSSHGAGGGTDTQYF. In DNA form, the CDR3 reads TGTGCCAGCAGCTCCCACGGGGCGGGAGGGGGCACAGATACGCAGTATTTT. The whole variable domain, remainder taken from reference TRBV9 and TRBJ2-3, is DSGVTQTPKHLITATGQRVTLRCSPRSGDLSVYWYQQSLDQGLQFLIQYYNGEERAKGNILERFSAQQFPDLHSELNLSSLELGDSALYFCASSSHGAGGGTDTQYFGPGTRLTVL.

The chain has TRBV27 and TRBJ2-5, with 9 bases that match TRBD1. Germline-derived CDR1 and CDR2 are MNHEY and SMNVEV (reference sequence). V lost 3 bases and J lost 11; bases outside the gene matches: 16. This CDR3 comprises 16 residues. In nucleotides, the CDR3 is TGTGCCAGCAGTTTTACAGGGGGCGCGGCGTCTTTGGAGCAGTACTTC. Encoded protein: CASSFTGGAASLEQYF.

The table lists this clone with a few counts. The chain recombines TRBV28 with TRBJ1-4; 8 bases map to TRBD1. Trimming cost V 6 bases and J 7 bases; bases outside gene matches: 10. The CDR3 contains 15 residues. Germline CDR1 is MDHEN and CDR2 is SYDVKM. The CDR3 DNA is TGTGCCAGCAGCCCCTCAGGGGGCCGGGGTGAAAAACTGTTTTTT. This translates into CASSPSGGRGEKLFF.

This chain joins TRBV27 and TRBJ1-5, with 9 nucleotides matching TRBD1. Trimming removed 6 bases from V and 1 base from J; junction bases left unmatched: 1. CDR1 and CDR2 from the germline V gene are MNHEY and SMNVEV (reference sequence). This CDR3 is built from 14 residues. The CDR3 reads CASRGTGSNQPQHF. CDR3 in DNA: TGTGCCAGCAGGGGGACAGGGAGCAATCAGCCCCAGCATTTT.

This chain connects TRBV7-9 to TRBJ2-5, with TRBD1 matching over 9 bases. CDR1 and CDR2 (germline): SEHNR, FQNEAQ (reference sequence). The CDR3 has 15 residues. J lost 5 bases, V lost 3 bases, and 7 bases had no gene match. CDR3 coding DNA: TGTGCCAGCAGCTTTGGGGACAGGGTGAGGGAGACCCAGTACTTC. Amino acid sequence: CASSFGDRVRETQYF.

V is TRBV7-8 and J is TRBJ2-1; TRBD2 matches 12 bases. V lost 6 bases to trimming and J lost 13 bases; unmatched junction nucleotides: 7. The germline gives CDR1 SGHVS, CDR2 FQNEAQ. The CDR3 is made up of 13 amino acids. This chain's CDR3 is CASSLQGLAGQFF. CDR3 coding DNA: TGTGCCAGCAGTCTCCAGGGACTAGCGGGTCAGTTCTTC.

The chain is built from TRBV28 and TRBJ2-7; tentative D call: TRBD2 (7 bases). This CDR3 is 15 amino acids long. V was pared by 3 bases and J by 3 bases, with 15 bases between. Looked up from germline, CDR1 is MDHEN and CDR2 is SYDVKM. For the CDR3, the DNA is TGTGCCAGCAGTTTGGGGGCTAGCGGAGACTACGAGCAGTACTTC. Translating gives CASSLGASGDYEQYF.

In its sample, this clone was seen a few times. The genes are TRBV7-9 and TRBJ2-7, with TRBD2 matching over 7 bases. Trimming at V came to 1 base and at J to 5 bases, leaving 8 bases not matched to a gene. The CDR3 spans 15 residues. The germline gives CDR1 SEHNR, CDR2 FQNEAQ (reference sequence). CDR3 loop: CASSLVVAGVDEQYF. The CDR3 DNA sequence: TGTGCCAGCAGCTTAGTGGTGGCGGGAGTGGACGAGCAGTACTTC.

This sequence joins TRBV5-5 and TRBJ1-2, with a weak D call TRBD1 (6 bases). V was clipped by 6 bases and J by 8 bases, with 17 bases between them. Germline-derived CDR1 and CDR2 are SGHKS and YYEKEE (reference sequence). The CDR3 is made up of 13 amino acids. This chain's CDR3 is CASTPAGASGYTF. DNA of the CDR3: TGTGCCAGCACCCCCGCGGGGGCGTCGGGCTACACCTTC.

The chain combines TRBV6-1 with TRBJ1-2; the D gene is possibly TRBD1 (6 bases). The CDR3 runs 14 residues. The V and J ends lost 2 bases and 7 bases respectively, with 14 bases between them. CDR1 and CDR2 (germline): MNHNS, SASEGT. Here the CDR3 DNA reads TGTGCCAGCAGTGAAAGGACAGCCGCAACTGGCTACACCTTC. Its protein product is CASSERTAATGYTF.

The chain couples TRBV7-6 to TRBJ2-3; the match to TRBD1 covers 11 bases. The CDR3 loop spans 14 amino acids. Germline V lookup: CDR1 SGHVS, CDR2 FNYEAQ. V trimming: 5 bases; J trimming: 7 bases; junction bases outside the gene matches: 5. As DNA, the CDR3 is TGTGCCAGCAGCCCGGACAGGGGGCTTTATACGCAGTATTTT. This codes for CASSPDRGLYTQYF. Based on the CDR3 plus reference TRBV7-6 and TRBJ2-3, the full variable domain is GAGVSQSPRYKVTKRGQDVALRCDPISGHVSLYWYRQALGQGPEFLTYFNYEAQQDKSGLPNDRFSAERPEGSISTLTIQRTEQRDSAMYRCASSPDRGLYTQYFGPGTRLTVL.

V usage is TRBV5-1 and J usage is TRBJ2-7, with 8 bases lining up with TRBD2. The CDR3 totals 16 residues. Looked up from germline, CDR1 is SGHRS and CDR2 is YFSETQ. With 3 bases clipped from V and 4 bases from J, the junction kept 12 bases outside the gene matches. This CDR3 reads CASSSQEVAGSYEQYF. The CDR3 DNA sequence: TGCGCCAGCAGCTCGCAGGAGGTAGCGGGATCGTACGAGCAGTACTTC.

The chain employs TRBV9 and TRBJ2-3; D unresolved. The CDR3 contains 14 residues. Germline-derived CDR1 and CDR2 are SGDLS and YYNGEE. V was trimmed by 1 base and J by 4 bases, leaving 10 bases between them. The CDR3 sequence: CASSVSPSPDTQYF. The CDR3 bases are TGTGCCAGCAGCGTAAGCCCCTCCCCAGATACGCAGTATTTT.

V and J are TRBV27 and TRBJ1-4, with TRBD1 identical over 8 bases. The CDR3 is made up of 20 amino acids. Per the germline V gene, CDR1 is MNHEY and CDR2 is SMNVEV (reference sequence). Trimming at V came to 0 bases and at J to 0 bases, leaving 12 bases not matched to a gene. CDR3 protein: CASSLSAVRQGHPTNEKLFF. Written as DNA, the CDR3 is TGTGCCAGCAGTTTATCTGCTGTGAGACAGGGGCATCCAACTAATGAAAAACTGTTTTTT.

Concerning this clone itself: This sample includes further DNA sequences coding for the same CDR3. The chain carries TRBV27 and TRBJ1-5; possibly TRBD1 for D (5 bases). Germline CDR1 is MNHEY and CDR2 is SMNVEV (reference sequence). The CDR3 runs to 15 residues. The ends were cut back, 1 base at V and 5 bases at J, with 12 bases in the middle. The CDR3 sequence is CASSLLGQWDQPQHF. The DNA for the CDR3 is TGTGCCAGCAGTTTATTGGGGCAGTGGGATCAGCCCCAGCATTTT.

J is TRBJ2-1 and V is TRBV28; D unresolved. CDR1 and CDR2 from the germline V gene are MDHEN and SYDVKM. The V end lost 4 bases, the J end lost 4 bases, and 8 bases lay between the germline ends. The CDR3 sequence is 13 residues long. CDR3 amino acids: CASSSLRYNEQFF. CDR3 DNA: TGTGCCAGCAGTTCCCTGAGGTACAATGAGCAGTTCTTC.

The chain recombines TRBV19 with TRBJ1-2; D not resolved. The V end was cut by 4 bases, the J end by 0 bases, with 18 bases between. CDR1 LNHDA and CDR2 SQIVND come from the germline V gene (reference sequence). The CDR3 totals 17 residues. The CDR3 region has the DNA TGTGCCAGTAGTACCCCGGGAGATTATAGGGCTAACTATGGCTACACCTTC. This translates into CASSTPGDYRANYGYTF. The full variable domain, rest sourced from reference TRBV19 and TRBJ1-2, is DGGITQSPKYLFRKEGQNVTLSCEQNLNHDAMYWYRQDPGQGLRLIYYSQIVNDFQKGDIAEGYSVSREKKESFPLTVTSAQKNPTAFYLCASSTPGDYRANYGYTFGSGTRLTVV.

The CDR3: CAWRGGMNTEAFF. The CDR3 DNA reads TGTGCCTGGAGAGGGGGAATGAACACTGAAGCTTTCTTT. This chain joins TRBV30 and TRBJ1-1; weak D call: TRBD1 (6 bases). V lost 3 bases, J lost 0 bases, and 8 bases lay in between. Germline V gene data show CDR1 as GTSNPN and CDR2 as SVGIG (reference sequence). The CDR3 totals 13 residues.

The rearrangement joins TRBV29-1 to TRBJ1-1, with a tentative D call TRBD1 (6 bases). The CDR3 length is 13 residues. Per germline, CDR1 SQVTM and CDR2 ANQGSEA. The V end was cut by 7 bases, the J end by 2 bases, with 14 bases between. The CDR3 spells CSAKQGPNTEAFF. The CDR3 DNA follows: TGCAGCGCTAAACAGGGCCCAAACACTGAAGCTTTCTTT.

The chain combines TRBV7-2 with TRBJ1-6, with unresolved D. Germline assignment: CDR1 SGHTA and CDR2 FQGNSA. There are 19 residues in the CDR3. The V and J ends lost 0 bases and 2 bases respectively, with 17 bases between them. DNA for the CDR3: TGTGCCAGCAGCTTAGCGCGAGGAGACTCCGGCACCTATAATTCACCCCTCCACTTT. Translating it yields CASSLARGDSGTYNSPLHF.

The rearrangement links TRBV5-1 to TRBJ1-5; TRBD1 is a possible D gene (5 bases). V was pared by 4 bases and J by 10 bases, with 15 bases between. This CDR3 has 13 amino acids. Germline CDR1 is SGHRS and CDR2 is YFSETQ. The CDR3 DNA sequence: TGCGCCAGCAGCGAGGACATCCTGGGCCCCCAGCATTTT. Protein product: CASSEDILGPQHF.